This T cell receptor beta chain appears in the sequencing data of a study of glioma-infiltrating T cells after dendritic cell vaccination. Study at large: Glioblastoma patients came from Phase I and II dendritic cell vaccination trials.

General study points: No direct clonality-survival link was found; a diverse polyclonal response may matter. Higher pretreatment TIL content predicted longer progression-free time and survival.

The immunoSEQ assay amplified TCRB CDR3 from up to roughly 2 ug DNA. The table came from immunoSEQ multiplex PCR; TCRdb's copy has only in-frame clones and leaves some out. The table lists fewer than 90,000 clones, around four fifths of them singletons. Trimming took off 6 bases at V and 2 bases at J, with 12 bases between the two ends. The length of the CDR3 is 14 residues. Germline lookup yields CDR1 SNHLY and CDR2 FYNNEI. Time point: after dendritic cell vaccination, including at tumor progression/relapse. As to this clone: As yet, its antigen is unknown.

The sequencing used blood, collected after dendritic cell vaccination. The receptor was derived from a human donor with glioblastoma. The genes are TRBV2 and TRBJ2-3; the D gene is possibly TRBD2 (5 bases). This CDR3 is CASSQGRPTDTQYF. CDR3 coding DNA: TGTGCCAGCAGCCAAGGGAGACCCACAGATACGCAGTATTTT.